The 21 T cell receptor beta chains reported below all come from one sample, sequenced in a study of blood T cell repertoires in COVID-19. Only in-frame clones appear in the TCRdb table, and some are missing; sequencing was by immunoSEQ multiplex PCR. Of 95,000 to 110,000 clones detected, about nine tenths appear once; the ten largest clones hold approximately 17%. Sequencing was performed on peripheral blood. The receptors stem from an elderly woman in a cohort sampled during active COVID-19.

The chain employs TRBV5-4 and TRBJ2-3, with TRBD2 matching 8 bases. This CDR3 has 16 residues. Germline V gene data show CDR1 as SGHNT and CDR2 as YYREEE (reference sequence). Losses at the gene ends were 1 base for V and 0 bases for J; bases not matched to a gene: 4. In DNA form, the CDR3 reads TGTGCCAGCAGCTTGAGGACGGGGGGGAGCACAGATACGCAGTATTTT. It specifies CASSLRTGGSTDTQYF.

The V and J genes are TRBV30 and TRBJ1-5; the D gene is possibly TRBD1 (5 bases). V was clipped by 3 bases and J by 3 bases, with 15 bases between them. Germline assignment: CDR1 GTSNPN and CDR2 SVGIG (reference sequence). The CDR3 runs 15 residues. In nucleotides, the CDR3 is TGTGCCTGGAGGCTCCCGACAGATCCCAATCAGCCCCAGCATTTT. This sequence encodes CAWRLPTDPNQPQHF. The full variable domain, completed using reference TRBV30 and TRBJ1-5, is SQTIHQWPATLVQPVGSPLSLECTVEGTSNPNLYWYRQAAGRGLQLLFYSVGIGQISSEVPQNLSASRPQDRQFILSSKKLLLSDSGFYLCAWRLPTDPNQPQHFGDGTRLSIL.

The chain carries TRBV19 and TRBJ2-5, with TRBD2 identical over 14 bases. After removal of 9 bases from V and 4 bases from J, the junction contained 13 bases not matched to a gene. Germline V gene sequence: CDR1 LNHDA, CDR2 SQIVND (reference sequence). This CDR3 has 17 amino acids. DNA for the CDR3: TGTGCCAGCATGAAGGGGACTAGCGGGAGAAGGGGAGAGACCCAGTACTTC. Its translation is CASMKGTSGRRGETQYF.

In DNA, the CDR3 is TGTGCCAGCTCACCAAGCCCCGGCGGGAGGGCCACAGATACGCAGTATTTT. Translated, it gives CASSPSPGGRATDTQYF. The genes are TRBV18 and TRBJ2-3, with TRBD2 identical over 9 bases. The germline V gene has CDR1 KGHSH and CDR2 LQKENI. The CDR3 covers 17 residues. Losses at the gene ends were 2 bases for V and 2 bases for J; bases not matched to a gene: 8.

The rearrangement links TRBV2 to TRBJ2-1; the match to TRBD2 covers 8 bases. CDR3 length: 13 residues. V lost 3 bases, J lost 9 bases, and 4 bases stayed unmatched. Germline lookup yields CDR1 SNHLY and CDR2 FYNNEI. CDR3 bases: TGTGCCAGCAGTGACACTAGCGGAGTTGAGCAGTTCTTC. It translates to CASSDTSGVEQFF. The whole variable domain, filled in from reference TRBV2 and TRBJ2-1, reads EPEVTQTPSHQVTQMGQEVILRCVPISNHLYFYWYRQILGQKVEFLVSFYNNEISEKSEIFDDQFSVERPDGSNFTLKIRSTKLEDSAMYFCASSDTSGVEQFFGPGTRLTVL.

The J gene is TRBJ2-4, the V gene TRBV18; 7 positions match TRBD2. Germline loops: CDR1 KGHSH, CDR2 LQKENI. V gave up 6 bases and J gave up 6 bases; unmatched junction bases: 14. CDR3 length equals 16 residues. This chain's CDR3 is CASSPSQTGGGNIQYF. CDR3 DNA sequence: TGTGCCAGCTCCCCCTCCCAGACGGGAGGCGGAAACATTCAGTACTTC.

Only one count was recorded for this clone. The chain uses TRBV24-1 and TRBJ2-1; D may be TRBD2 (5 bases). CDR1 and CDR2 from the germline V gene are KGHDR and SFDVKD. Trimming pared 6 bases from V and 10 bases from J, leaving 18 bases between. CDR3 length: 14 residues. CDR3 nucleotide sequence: TGTGCCACCAGTACCAACGGACTGAGTCCGGAGCAGTTCTTC. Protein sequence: CATSTNGLSPEQFF.

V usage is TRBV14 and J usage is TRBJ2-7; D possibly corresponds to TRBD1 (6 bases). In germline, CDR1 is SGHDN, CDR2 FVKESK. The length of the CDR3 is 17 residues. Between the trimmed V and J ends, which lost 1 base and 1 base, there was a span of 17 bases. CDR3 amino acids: CASSQGTTGSYSYEQYF. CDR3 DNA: TGTGCCAGCAGCCAAGGGACGACAGGAAGTTATTCCTACGAGCAGTACTTC.

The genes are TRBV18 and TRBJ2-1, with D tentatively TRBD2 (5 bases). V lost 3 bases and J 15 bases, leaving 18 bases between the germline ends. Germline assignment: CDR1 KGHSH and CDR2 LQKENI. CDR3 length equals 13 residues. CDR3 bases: TGTGCCAGCTCACCGTTGGAAAAAGAGGGTAGGTTCTTC. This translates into CASSPLEKEGRFF.

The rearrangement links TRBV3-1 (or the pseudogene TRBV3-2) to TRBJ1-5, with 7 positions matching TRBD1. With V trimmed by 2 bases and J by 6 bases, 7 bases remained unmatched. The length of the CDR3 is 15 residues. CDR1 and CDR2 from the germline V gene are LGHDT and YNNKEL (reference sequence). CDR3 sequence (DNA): TGTGCCAGCAGCCAATCCGACAGGGTAAGTCAGCCCCAGCATTTT. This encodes CASSQSDRVSQPQHF.

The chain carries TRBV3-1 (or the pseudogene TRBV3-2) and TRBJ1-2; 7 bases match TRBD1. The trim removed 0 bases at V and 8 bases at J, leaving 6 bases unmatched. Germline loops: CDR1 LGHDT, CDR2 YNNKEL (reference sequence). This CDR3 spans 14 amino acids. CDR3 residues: CASSQEGRGQGYTF. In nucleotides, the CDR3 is TGTGCCAGCAGCCAAGAGGGTAGGGGGCAGGGCTACACCTTC.

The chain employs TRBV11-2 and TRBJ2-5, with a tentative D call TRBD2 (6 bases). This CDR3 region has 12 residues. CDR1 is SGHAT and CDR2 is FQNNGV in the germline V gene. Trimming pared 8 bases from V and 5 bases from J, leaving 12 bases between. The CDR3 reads CASLGGEETQYF. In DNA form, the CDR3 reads TGTGCCAGCCTTGGAGGGGAGGAGACCCAGTACTTC.

The CDR3 reads CASSLSWTESTDTQYF. The CDR3 region has the DNA TGTGCCAGCAGTTTAAGTTGGACAGAAAGCACAGATACGCAGTATTTT. The chain recombines TRBV27 with TRBJ2-3; tentative D call: TRBD1 (6 bases). Deletions cut 2 bases from V and 0 bases from J, with 12 bases between. The CDR3 consists of 16 residues. Germline CDR1 and CDR2: MNHEY and SMNVEV (reference sequence).

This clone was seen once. The CDR3 spells CASSLVTGEGSYNEQFF. CDR3 DNA sequence: TGCGCCAGCAGCTTGGTGACAGGGGAGGGGTCCTACAATGAGCAGTTCTTC. The chain has TRBV5-1 and TRBJ2-1; D might be TRBD1 (8 bases). The ends were cut back, 0 bases at V and 1 base at J, with 14 bases in the middle. The CDR3 is made up of 17 amino acids. Germline loops: CDR1 SGHRS, CDR2 YFSETQ.

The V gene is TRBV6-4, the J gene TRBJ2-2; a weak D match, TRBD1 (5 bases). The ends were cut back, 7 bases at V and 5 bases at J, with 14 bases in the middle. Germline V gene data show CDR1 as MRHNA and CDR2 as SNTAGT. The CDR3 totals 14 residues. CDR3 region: CASTQTDGTGELFF. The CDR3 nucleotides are TGTGCCAGCACTCAGACAGATGGGACCGGGGAGCTGTTTTTT.

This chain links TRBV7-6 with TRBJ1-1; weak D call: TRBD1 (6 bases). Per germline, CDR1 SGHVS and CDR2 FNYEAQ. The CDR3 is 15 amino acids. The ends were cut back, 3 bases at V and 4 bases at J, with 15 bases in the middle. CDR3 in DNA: TGTGCCAGCAGCTTGGGCACAGGGTCAGGCACTGAAGCTTTCTTT. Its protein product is CASSLGTGSGTEAFF.

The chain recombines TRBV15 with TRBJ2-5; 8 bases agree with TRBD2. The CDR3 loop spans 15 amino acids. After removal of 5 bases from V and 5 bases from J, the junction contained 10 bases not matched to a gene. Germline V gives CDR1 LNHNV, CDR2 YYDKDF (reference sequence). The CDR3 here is CATSPRAGGSETQYF. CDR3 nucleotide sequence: TGTGCCACCAGCCCCCGGGCGGGGGGTTCGGAGACCCAGTACTTC.

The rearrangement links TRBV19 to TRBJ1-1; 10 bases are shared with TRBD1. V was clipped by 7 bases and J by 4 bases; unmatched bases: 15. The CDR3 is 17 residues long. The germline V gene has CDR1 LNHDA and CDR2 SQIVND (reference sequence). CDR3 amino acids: CASNVPGQGLVGTEAFF. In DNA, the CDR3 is TGTGCCAGTAACGTTCCGGGACAGGGGTTGGTTGGCACTGAAGCTTTCTTT.

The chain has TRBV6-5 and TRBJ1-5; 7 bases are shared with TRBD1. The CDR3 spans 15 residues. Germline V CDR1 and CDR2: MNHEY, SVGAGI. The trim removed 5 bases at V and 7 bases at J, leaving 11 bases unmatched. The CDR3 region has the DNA TGTGCCAGCAGTAGTAAACAGGGGATGGAGCAGCCCCAGCATTTT. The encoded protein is CASSSKQGMEQPQHF.

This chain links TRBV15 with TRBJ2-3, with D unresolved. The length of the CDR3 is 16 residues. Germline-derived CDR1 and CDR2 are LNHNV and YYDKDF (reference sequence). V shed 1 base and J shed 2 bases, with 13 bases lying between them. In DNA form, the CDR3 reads TGTGCCACCAGCAGAGGTCGGCTAGGAAACACAGATACGCAGTATTTT. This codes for CATSRGRLGNTDTQYF.

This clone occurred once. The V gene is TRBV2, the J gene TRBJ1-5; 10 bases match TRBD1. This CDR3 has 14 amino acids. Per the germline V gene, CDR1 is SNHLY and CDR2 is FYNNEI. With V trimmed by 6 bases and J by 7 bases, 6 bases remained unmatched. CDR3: CASSATGGRQPQHF. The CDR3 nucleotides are TGTGCCAGCAGCGCGACAGGGGGCCGGCAGCCCCAGCATTTT.